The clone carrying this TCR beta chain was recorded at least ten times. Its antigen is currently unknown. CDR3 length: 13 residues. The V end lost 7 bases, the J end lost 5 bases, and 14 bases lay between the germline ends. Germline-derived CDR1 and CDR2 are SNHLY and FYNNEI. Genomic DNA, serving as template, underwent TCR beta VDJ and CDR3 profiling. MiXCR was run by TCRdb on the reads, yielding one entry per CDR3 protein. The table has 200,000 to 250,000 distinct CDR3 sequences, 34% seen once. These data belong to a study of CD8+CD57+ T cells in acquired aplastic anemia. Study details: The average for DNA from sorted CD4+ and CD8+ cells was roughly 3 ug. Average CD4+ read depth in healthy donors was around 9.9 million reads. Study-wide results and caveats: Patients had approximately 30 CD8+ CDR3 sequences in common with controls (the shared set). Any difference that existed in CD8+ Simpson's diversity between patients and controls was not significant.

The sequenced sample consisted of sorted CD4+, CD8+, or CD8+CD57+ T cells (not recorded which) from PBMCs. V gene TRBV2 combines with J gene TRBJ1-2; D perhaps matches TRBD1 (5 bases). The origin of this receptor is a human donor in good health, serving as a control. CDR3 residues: CASNWDGPYGYTF. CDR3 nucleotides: TGTGCCAGCAACTGGGACGGACCTTATGGCTACACCTTC.